One T cell receptor (beta chain) is described in this entry. Its antigen is as yet unknown. Here immunoSEQ multiplex PCR was the method, and the copy in TCRdb shows in-frame clones only, minus some. The sample has fewer than 200,000 clones, roughly 88% seen once. This specimen comes from a study of T cell responses to AZD1222 COVID-19 vaccine. V shed 5 bases, J shed 10 bases, and the junction held 9 bases outside the gene matches. Germline loops: CDR1 SEHNR, CDR2 FQNEAQ (reference sequence). CDR3 length: 15 residues. Findings and caveats of the study: Vaccination with two AZD1222 doses was followed by a rise in Spike-specific TCR breadth and depth. Among the donors, most were white British and more were female, and clonal diversity was possibly underestimated.

The source is an adult in good health. The sequencing used peripheral blood, collected on day 0 of AZD1222 vaccination. V and J are TRBV7-9 and TRBJ1-6; the match to TRBD1 covers 9 bases. The CDR3 here is CASSPGQGTGSPLHF. The DNA of the CDR3 is TGTGCCAGCAGCCCGGGACAGGGTACTGGATCACCCCTCCACTTT.